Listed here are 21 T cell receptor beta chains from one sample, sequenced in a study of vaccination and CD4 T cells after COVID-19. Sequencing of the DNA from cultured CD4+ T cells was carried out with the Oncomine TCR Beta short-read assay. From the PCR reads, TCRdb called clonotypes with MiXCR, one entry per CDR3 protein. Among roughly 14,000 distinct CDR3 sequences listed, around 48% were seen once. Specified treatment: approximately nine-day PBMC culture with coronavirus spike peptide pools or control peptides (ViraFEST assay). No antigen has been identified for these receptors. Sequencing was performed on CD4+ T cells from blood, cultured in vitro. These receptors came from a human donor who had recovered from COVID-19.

CDR3 loop: CASSHRERGSYEQYF. CDR3 bases: TGTGCCAGCAGCCACAGGGAAAGGGGCTCCTACGAGCAGTACTTC. This chain joins TRBV7-2 and TRBJ2-7; D is possibly TRBD1 (6 bases). Germline CDR1 and CDR2: SGHTA and FQGNSA. Trimming pared 5 bases from V and 0 bases from J, leaving 14 bases between. The CDR3 runs to 15 residues.

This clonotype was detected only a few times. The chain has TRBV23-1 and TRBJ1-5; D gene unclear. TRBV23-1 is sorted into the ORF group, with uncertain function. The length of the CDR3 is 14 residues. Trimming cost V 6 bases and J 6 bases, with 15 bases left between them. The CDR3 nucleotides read TGCGCCAGCAGCCAAGAAGCGGACGGTCAGCCCCAGCATTTT. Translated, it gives CASSQEADGQPQHF.

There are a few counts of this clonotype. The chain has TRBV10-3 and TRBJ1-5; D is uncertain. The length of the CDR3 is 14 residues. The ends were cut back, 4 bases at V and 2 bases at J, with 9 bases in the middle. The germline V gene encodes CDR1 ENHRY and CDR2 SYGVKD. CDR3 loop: CAISGQVGNQPQHF. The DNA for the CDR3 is TGTGCCATCAGTGGGCAAGTGGGCAATCAGCCCCAGCATTTT.

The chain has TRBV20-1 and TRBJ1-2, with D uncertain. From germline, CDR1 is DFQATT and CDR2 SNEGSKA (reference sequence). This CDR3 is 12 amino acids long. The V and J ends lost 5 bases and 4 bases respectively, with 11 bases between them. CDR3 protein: CSASDGSYGYTF. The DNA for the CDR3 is TGCAGTGCTTCGGACGGAAGCTATGGCTACACCTTC.

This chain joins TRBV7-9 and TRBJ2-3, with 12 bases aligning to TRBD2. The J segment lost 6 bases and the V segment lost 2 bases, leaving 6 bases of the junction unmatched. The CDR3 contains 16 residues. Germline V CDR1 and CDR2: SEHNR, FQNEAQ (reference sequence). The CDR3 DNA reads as TGTGCCAGCAGCTTAAGACTAGCGGGAGTAGGCGATACGCAGTATTTT. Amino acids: CASSLRLAGVGDTQYF.

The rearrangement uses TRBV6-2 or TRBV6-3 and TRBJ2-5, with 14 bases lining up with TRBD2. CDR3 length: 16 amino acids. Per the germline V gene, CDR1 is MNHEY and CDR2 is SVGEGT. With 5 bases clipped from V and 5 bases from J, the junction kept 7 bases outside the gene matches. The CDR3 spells CASSRRGLAGVETQYF. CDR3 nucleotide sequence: TGTGCCAGCAGTCGGAGGGGACTAGCGGGAGTGGAGACCCAGTACTTC.

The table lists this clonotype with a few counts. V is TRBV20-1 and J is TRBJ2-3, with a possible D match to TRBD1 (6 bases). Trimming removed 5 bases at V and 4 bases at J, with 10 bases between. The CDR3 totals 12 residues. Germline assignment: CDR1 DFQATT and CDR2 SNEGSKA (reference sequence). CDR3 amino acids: CSAEDRSDTQYF. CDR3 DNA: TGCAGTGCTGAAGACAGGTCAGATACGCAGTATTTT.

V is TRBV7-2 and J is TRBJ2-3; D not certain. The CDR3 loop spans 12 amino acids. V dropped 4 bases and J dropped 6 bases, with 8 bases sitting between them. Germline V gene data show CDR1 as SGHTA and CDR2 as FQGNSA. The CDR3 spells CASSSSRDTQYF. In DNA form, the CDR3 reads TGTGCCAGCAGCTCCAGTAGGGATACGCAGTATTTT.

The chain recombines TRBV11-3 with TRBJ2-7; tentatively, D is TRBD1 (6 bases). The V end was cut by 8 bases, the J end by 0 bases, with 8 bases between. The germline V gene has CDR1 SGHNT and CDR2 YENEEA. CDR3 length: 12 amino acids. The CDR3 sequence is CASEDSSYEQYF. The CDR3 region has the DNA TGTGCCAGCGAGGACAGCTCCTACGAGCAGTACTTC.

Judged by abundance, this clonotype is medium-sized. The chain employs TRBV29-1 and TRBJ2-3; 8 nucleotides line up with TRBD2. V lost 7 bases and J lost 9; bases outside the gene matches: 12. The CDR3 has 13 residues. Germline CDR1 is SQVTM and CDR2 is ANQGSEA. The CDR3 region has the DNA TGCAGCGCCGACGGGGGGGCCAGATACACGCAGTATTTT. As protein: CSADGGARYTQYF.

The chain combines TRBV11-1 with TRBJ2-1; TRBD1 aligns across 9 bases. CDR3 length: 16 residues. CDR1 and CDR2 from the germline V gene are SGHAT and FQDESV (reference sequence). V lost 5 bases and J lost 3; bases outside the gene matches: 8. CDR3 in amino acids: CASSRPGTGYYNEQFF. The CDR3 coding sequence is TGTGCCAGCAGCCGTCCCGGGACAGGGTACTACAATGAGCAGTTCTTC.

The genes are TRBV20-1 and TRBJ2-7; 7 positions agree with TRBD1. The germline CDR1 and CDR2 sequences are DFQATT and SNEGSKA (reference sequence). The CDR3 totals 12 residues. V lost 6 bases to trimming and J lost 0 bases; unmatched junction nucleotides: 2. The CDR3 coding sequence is TGCAGTGCACGGGACAGCTCCTACGAGCAGTACTTC. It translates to CSARDSSYEQYF.

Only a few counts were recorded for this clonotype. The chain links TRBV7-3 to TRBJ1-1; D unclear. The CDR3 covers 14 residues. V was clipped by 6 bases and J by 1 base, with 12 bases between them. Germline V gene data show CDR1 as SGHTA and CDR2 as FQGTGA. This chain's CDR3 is CASSRSGGNTEAFF. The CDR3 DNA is TGTGCCAGCAGTCGTTCGGGTGGGAACACTGAAGCTTTCTTT.

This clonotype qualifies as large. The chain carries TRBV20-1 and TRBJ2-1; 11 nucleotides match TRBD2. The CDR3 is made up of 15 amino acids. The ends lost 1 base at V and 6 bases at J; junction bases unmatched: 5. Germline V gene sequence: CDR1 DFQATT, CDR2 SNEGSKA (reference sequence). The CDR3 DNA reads TGCAGTGCTAGAGTAAGGCTAGCGGGGGGCAATGAGCAGTTCTTC. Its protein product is CSARVRLAGGNEQFF.

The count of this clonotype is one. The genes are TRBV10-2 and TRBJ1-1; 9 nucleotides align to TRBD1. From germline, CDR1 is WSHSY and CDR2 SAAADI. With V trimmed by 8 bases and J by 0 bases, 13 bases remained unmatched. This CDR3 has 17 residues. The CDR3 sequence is CASHPGQGGGMNTEAFF. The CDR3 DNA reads TGCGCCAGCCACCCGGGACAGGGAGGGGGCATGAACACTGAAGCTTTCTTT.

CDR3 coding DNA: TGTGCCAGCAGCCAAGAGTTGTCAGATACGCAGTATTTT. It is translated as CASSQELSDTQYF. The genes are TRBV7-3 and TRBJ2-3; D gene ambiguous. There are 13 residues in the CDR3. The V and J ends lost 5 bases and 4 bases respectively, with 10 bases between them. The germline gives CDR1 SGHTA, CDR2 FQGTGA. The full variable domain, its missing parts supplied by reference TRBV7-3 and TRBJ2-3, is GAGVSQTPSNKVTEKGKYVELRCDPISGHTALYWYRQSLGQGPEFLIYFQGTGAADDSGLPNDRFFAVRPEGSVSTLKIQRTERGDSAVYLCASSQELSDTQYFGPGTRLTVL.

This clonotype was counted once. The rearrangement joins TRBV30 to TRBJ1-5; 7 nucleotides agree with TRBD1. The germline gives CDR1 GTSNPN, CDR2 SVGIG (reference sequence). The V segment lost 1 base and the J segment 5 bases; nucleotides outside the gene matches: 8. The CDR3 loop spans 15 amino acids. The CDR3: CAWSDGQGVDQPQHF. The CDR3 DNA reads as TGTGCCTGGAGTGATGGGCAGGGGGTTGATCAGCCCCAGCATTTT.

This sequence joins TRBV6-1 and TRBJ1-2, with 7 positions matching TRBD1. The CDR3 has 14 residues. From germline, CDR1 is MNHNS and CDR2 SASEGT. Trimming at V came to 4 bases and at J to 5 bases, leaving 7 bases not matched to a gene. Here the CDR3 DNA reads TGTGCCAGCAGTGCCGCAGGGGGAGGGTATGGCTACACCTTC. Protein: CASSAAGGGYGYTF.

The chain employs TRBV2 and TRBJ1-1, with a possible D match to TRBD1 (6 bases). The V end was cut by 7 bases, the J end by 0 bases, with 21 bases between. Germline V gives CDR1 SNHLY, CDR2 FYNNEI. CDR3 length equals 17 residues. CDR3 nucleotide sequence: TGTGCCAGCACTCTATCCCTTTACCAGGGGATGAACACTGAAGCTTTCTTT. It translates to CASTLSLYQGMNTEAFF.

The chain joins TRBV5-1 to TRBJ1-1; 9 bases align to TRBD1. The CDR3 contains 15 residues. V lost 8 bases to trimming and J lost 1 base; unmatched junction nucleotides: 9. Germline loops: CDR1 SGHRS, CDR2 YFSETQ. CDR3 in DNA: TGCGCCAGACCAATGGGACAGGGAAGGAACACTGAAGCTTTCTTT. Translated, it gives CARPMGQGRNTEAFF. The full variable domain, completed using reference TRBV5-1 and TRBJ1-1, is KAGVTQTPRYLIKTRGQQVTLSCSPISGHRSVSWYQQTPGQGLQFLFEYFSETQRNKGNFPGRFSGRQFSNSRSEMNVSTLELGDSALYLCARPMGQGRNTEAFFGQGTRLTVV.

The CDR3: CASRKGQTYEQYF. As DNA, the CDR3 is TGTGCCAGCAGGAAGGGACAAACCTACGAGCAGTACTTC. This chain uses TRBV12-3 or TRBV12-4 with TRBJ2-7; weak D call: TRBD1 (6 bases). The CDR3 is 13 amino acids. V was trimmed by 6 bases and J by 2 bases, leaving 11 bases between them.